Included here is one TCR beta chain sequence, with context. The entry originates in a study of blood T cell repertoires in COVID-19. Data came from immunoSEQ multiplex PCR; TCRdb stores just in-frame clones and leaves some out. Among 26,000 or so clones listed, approximately 90% were seen once. The CDR3 runs 14 residues. Trimming removed 5 bases from V and 2 bases from J; junction bases left unmatched: 3. Per the germline V gene, CDR1 is MDHEN and CDR2 is SYDVKM. The chain couples TRBV28 to TRBJ2-7, with 10 nucleotides matching TRBD2. This sequence was found in a human donor in a cohort sampled during active COVID-19. Source material: peripheral blood. CDR3 bases: TGTGCCAGCAGTATCGGACTAGCGGCCTACGAGCAGTACTTC. Its protein is CASSIGLAAYEQYF.